These 14 T cell receptor beta chains originate from one sample sequenced in a study of CD8+CD57+ T cells in acquired aplastic anemia. Both TCR beta VDJ combination and CDR3 sequence profiling were carried out. Genomic DNA was the template for this profiling. Using its own MiXCR run on the reads, TCRdb lists one record per CDR3 protein. The data hold about 81,000 distinct CDR3 sequences, with 40% to 55% observed a single time. Specimen: sorted CD4+, CD8+, or CD8+CD57+ T cells (not recorded which) from PBMCs. Source of these receptors: a human donor in good health, serving as a control.

The V and J genes are TRBV2 and TRBJ1-5, with D possibly matching TRBD1 (5 bases). The V gene's germline CDR1 is SNHLY and CDR2 FYNNEI. Trimming pared 2 bases from V and 2 bases from J, leaving 10 bases between. This CDR3 has 15 amino acids. CDR3 sequence: CASSERQGGNQPQHF. CDR3 bases: TGTGCCAGCAGTGAAAGGCAGGGTGGCAATCAGCCCCAGCATTTT. Filled out from reference TRBV2 and TRBJ1-5, the complete variable domain reads EPEVTQTPSHQVTQMGQEVILRCVPISNHLYFYWYRQILGQKVEFLVSFYNNEISEKSEIFDDQFSVERPDGSNFTLKIRSTKLEDSAMYFCASSERQGGNQPQHFGDGTRLSIL.

The genes are TRBV7-2 and TRBJ2-1, with D unclear. This CDR3 is 14 amino acids long. Trimming removed 0 bases from V and 8 bases from J, with 11 bases in between. CDR1 and CDR2 (germline): SGHTA, FQGNSA. The CDR3 DNA reads as TGTGCCAGCAGCTTAGCGCGGTATGGGGATGAGCAGTTCTTC. This gives the protein CASSLARYGDEQFF.

This clonotype was seen just once. A single base separates this from a much larger clone, so it may be a read error. The CDR3 sequence is CPSSLGGGPTEQYF. CDR3 sequence (DNA): TGTCCCAGCTCATTAGGGGGAGGGCCAACCGAGCAGTACTTC. V usage is TRBV12-3 or TRBV12-4 and J usage is TRBJ2-7, with D maybe TRBD2 (7 bases). This CDR3 is built from 14 residues.

The chain is built from TRBV5-1 and TRBJ1-4, with D unresolved. The germline V gene encodes CDR1 SGHRS and CDR2 YFSETQ. The CDR3 sequence is 17 residues long. The V and J ends lost 2 bases and 0 bases respectively, with 14 bases between them. This CDR3 reads CASSFGPDQATNEKLFF. Written as DNA, the CDR3 is TGCGCCAGCAGCTTCGGTCCGGATCAGGCAACTAATGAAAAACTGTTTTTT.

This clonotype was counted a single time. A read error is likely, as this CDR3 ends without the conserved phenylalanine or tryptophan. Written as DNA, the CDR3 is TGCAGCGTTGTAGCCGTGAACACTGAAGCTTTCCTT. Translating gives CSVVAVNTEAFL. This chain links TRBV29-1 with TRBJ1-1; no firm D call. The CDR3 runs 12 residues. Looked up from germline, CDR1 is SQVTM and CDR2 is ANQGSEA. V lost 4 bases and J 0 bases, leaving 6 bases between the germline ends.

This clonotype was observed at least ten times. The chain uses TRBV6-5 and TRBJ2-3; maybe TRBD2 (5 bases). The CDR3 runs 14 residues. CDR1 and CDR2 from the germline V gene are MNHEY and SVGAGI. Trimming left V 2 bases short and J 2 bases short, with 8 bases between. CDR3 residues: CASSYTGNTDTQYF. The CDR3 DNA follows: TGTGCCAGCAGTTACACGGGGAACACAGATACGCAGTATTTT.

This clonotype occurred many times. The V and J genes are TRBV9 and TRBJ2-1; 7 bases are shared with TRBD2. V shed 0 bases, J shed 7 bases, and the junction held 10 bases outside the gene matches. The CDR3 loop spans 16 amino acids. Germline lookup yields CDR1 SGDLS and CDR2 YYNGEE. The CDR3 bases are TGTGCCAGCAGCGTAGGGGAGGGAGGGTCAAGAAATGAGCAGTTCTTC. Protein product: CASSVGEGGSRNEQFF. Based on the CDR3 plus reference TRBV9 and TRBJ2-1, the full variable domain is DSGVTQTPKHLITATGQRVTLRCSPRSGDLSVYWYQQSLDQGLQFLIQYYNGEERAKGNILERFSAQQFPDLHSELNLSSLELGDSALYFCASSVGEGGSRNEQFFGPGTRLTVL.

This clonotype was detected ten times or more. V usage is TRBV11-2 and J usage is TRBJ1-2; no reliable D call. The germline V and J ends were trimmed by 6 bases and 2 bases, with 19 bases remaining between them. Germline CDR1 is SGHAT and CDR2 is FQNNGV. The CDR3 loop spans 16 amino acids. CDR3 sequence (DNA): TGTGCCAGCAGTAGCCCCTGGGAGGGAAGGAACTATGGCTACACCTTC. It is translated as CASSSPWEGRNYGYTF.

A word on this clonotype: At one end the junction does not follow the germline gene, possibly because of a read error. The chain uses TRBV5-1 and TRBJ1-4; TRBD1 matches 9 bases. The CDR3 totals 16 residues. Germline lookup yields CDR1 SGHRS and CDR2 YFSETQ. The CDR3 loop reads CASSPDSGTGWEKLVF. The CDR3 region has the DNA TGCGCCAGCAGCCCTGACTCCGGGACAGGGTGGGAAAAACTGGTTTTT.

The chain employs TRBV5-1 and TRBJ1-2, with 7 positions matching TRBD1. V shed 4 bases and J 5 bases; nucleotides not matched to a gene: 8. Germline-derived CDR1 and CDR2 are SGHRS and YFSETQ. The CDR3 consists of 14 residues. The CDR3 DNA is TGCGCCAGCAGCACACAGGGGAAAGAATATGGCTACACCTTC. Encoded protein: CASSTQGKEYGYTF.

This clonotype was seen only once. One end of the junction fails to match germline, which may point to a read error. The V and J genes are TRBV7-9 and TRBJ2-2, with D perhaps matching TRBD2 (6 bases). CDR3 length equals 14 residues. In germline, CDR1 is SEHNR, CDR2 FQNEAQ (reference sequence). The CDR3 sequence: CPSSRGERVGELFF. CDR3 nucleotides: TGTCCCAGCAGCCGCGGTGAGCGGGTCGGGGAGCTGTTTTTT.

This clonotype was counted ten times or more. The rearrangement links TRBV7-9 to TRBJ1-4, with 10 nucleotides matching TRBD1. The CDR3 length is 16 residues. The germline CDR1 and CDR2 sequences are SEHNR and FQNEAQ (reference sequence). With 4 bases clipped from V and 11 bases from J, the junction kept 13 bases outside the gene matches. The CDR3, as DNA: TGTGCCAGCAGCTCCGTCCCGGGACAGGGGAAGGAGAAACTGTTTTTT. Encoded protein: CASSSVPGQGKEKLFF.

This clonotype was picked up many times. The V gene is TRBV5-1, the J gene TRBJ2-3; 9 bases map to TRBD1. Germline trimming cut 4 bases from V and 6 bases from J; bases unmatched to any gene: 9. The V gene's germline CDR1 is SGHRS and CDR2 YFSETQ. This CDR3 spans 15 amino acids. The CDR3 sequence is CASSDAGQGIDTQYF. CDR3 sequence (DNA): TGCGCCAGCAGCGATGCGGGACAGGGTATTGATACGCAGTATTTT.

This clonotype was recorded many times. The chain couples TRBV2 to TRBJ1-1, with unresolved D. The CDR3 extends over 12 amino acids. Germline CDR1 SNHLY, CDR2 FYNNEI. V was pared by 6 bases and J by 1 base, with 6 bases between. The CDR3 nucleotides read TGTGCCAGCAGCGCGCCGAACACTGAAGCTTTCTTT. Its protein is CASSAPNTEAFF.